In its sample, the clone carrying this T cell receptor (beta chain) was seen a few times. These data are taken from a study of CD8 T cells in ankylosing spondylitis. The length of the CDR3 is 14 residues. Trimming stripped 5 bases from V and 3 bases from J, with 14 bases between. Germline assignment: CDR1 KGHSH and CDR2 LQKENI. One entry per CDR3 protein results from TCRdb running MiXCR on the 5' RACE reads. There are 150,000 or so distinct CDR3 sequences in the sample; 9.5% to 10% occur only once, and roughly 16% lies in the top ten. This clonotype was obtained from a female donor with ankylosing spondylitis or in good health (not recorded which). The sequencing sample was made of blood, either unsorted or a sorted T cell fraction (not recorded which). This chain joins TRBV18 and TRBJ2-7, with a weak D call TRBD1 (6 bases). CDR3 in DNA: TGTGCCAGCTCATCGCCCGGGACACACTACGAGCAGTACTTC. This sequence encodes CASSSPGTHYEQYF.